This TCR beta chain was observed in a study of T cell responses to AZD1222 COVID-19 vaccine. Across the study: Timing groups of about 4 and about 12 weeks for second doses were pooled. Study-level findings and limits: Nearly half of spike-specific TCRs reportedly target variant regions that are unmutated in the B.1.351 and B.1.1.7 variants.

Profiling relied on immunoSEQ multiplex PCR, and the TCRdb table lists in-frame clones only, not all of them. Of approximately 180,000 clones listed, around 90% are singletons. Germline loops: CDR1 MNHNS, CDR2 SASEGT. J was trimmed by 3 bases and V by 3 bases; bases with no gene match: 11. This CDR3 has 17 amino acids. Points on this clone: Its antigen is not known.

The chain has TRBV6-1 and TRBJ1-3, with TRBD1 identical over 7 bases. This TCR was recovered from an adult in good health. The sequencing used peripheral blood, collected on day 0 of AZD1222 vaccination. The CDR3 coding sequence is TGTGCCAGCAGTGACCCCACGACAGGGAGATATGGAAACACCATATATTTT. Its translation is CASSDPTTGRYGNTIYF.